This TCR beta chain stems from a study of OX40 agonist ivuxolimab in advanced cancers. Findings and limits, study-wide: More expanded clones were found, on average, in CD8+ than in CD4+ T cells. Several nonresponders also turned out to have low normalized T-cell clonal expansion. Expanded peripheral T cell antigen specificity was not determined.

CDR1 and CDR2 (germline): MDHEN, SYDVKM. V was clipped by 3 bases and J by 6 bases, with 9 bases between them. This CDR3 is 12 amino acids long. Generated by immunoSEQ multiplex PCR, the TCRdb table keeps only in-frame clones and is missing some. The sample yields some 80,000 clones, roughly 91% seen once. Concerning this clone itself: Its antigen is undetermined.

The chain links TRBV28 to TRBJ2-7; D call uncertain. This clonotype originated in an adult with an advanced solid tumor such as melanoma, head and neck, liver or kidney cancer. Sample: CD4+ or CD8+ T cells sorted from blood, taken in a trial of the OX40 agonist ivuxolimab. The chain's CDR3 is CASSLVPLEQYF. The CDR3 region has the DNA TGTGCCAGCAGTTTGGTTCCCCTCGAGCAGTACTTC.